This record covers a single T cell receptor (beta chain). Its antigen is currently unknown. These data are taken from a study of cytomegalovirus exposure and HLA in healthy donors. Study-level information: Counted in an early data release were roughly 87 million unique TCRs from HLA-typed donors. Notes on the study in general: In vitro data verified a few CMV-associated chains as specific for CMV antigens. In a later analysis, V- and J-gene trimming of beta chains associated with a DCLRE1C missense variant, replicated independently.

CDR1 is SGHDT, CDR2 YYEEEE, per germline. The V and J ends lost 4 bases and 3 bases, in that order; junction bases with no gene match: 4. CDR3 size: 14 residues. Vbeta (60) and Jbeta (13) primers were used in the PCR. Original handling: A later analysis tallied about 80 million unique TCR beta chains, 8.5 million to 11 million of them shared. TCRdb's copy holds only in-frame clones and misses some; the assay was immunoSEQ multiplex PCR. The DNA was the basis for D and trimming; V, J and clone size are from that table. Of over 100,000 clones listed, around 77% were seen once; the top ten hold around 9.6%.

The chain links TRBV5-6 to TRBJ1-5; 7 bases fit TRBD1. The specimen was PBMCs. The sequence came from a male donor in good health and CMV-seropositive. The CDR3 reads CASSLTGNNQPQHF. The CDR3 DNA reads TGTGCCAGCAGCCTGACAGGGAACAATCAGCCCCAGCATTTT.